This T cell receptor (beta chain) was documented in a study of blood T cell repertoires in COVID-19 (TCRdb year 2020). Turning to the overall study: The collaborator samples originated in the United States, Italy and Spain and spanned the acute and convalescent phases of COVID-19. The material from the prospective study consisted of cDNA or gDNA derived from T cells, B-cell-depleted T cells, or PBMCs. Deeply sampled blood TCRbeta repertoires from subjects exposed to, actively infected with, or recovered from COVID-19 were included in the dataset. The repertoires were released in a freely available public database intended as a resource for research on the immune response to SARS-CoV-2. The samples were drawn from two sources: the first 160 participants of the ongoing ImmuneRACE study, and 1,200 or so subjects contributed by 6 global collaborators. Sample metadata almost always included a de-identified subject ID, COVID-19 status, age in years and sex. Where available, HLA class I and class II types were taken from metadata supplied by the sample provider and were not determined by assay-based typing. General study outcomes and caveats: Clinical and demographic metadata were provided uncurated, with the amount varying by source and participant.

One collaborating source in Seattle enrolled patients during active infection and followed them longitudinally through the course of disease. Whole blood was collected in K2EDTA tubes by collaborating institutions according to the institutions' own protocols. Collaborator samples were shipped for TCRbeta analysis as frozen whole blood, isolated PBMCs, or DNA extracted from either sample type. TCRbeta CDR3 regions were amplified from genomic DNA by means of the immunoSEQ Assay, a bias-controlled multiplex PCR. As for the original processing: Nucleated cell counts per sample were estimated from amplification of reference gene primers within the assay. Sequence reads were collapsed and filtered to measure the absolute abundance of every unique TCRbeta CDR3 rearrangement. For each sample, productive Simpson clonality was calculated as the square root of Simpson's diversity index across productive rearrangements. As stored in TCRdb, this immuneACCESS dataset retains in-frame rearrangements with V and J assigned. A fraction of the clones does not appear; measured against another copy, unresolved V genes explain less than half of the discrepancy, and the remainder lacks a known reason. V and J calls and clone size are given by that table; D and trimming were obtained from the DNA. This sample lists fewer than 400,000 clones; approximately 87% were detected once. 2.9% of the sample rests with the top ten.

The germline V gene sets CDR1 to MNHEY and CDR2 to SVGAGI. V loses 6 bases of germline sequence and J loses 1 base, and the interval between the two ends is 7 bases. The CDR3 covers 12 residues, taking in both the cysteine and the phenylalanine. The retained sequence is limited to the CDR3, 36 bases, with the frame set at the first base. As for this clone: This receptor's antigen is unknown. Base quality data are lacking; no much larger clone is found one base away.

Sequenced sample: peripheral blood. The chain was built from TRBV6-5 and TRBJ2-7; TRBD2 is a weak D gene call, 5 bases matching. The sequence was collected from a woman aged 25-40 years with COVID-19, enrolled during active disease. The CDR3 here reads CASSGLSYEQYF. In nucleotides, the sequence is TGTGCCAGCAGCGGACTGTCCTACGAGCAGTACTTC.